The source of this T cell receptor beta chain is a study of T cells in Graves' hyperthyroidism and ophthalmopathy. As regards this clonotype: Its antigen is unidentified.

Calling Graves' hyperthyroidism stable meant ophthalmopathy did not progress within 18 months. The patients, who ranged from 18 to 65 in age, presented with newly diagnosed hyperthyroidism lasting under 2 months. Every diagnosis used clinical symptoms, serum thyroxine and TRAb, thyroid ultrasound and orbital computed tomography. Findings of the study overall: Researchers found most expanded thyroid clonotypes above 0.001 in blood as well.

This CDR3 is 17 amino acids long. Germline trimming cut 5 bases from V and 4 bases from J; bases unmatched to any gene: 13. Per the germline V gene, CDR1 is DFQATT and CDR2 is SNEGSKA (reference sequence). RNA transcripts provided the source from which TCR beta CDR3 regions were amplified. The primer set for the first-round RT-PCR of the TCR CDR3 was HTBI. TCRdb re-called the multiplex PCR reads through MiXCR, storing one row per CDR3 protein. The repertoire includes 530,000 or so distinct CDR3 sequences, around 42% of them detected once, and 7.5% to 8.5% sits in the top ten. The sequenced sample was peripheral blood or thyroid tissue (not recorded which). This TCR was sampled from a young woman with Graves' hyperthyroidism. The genes are TRBV20-1 and TRBJ2-6; TRBD2 agrees at 8 bases. The chain's CDR3 is CSALAGHANTGANVLTF. CDR3 bases: TGCAGTGCTTTAGCGGGACACGCGAACACCGGGGCCAACGTCCTGACTTTC.